Listed below are T cell receptor beta chains from one sample, sequenced in a study of T cells after somatic rescue of genetic block. Using immunoSEQ multiplex PCR, the repertoire was profiled, and TCRdb retains in-frame clones only, with some absent. The table lists roughly 55,000 clones, 90% to 96% of them singletons. The source material was peripheral blood mononuclear cells (PBMCs). These receptors came from a child less than two years old. The CDR3 runs from the conserved cysteine through the conserved F or W. A D gene is named only where the DNA matches it firmly. Clone size is not always given. Where it is, it says once, few, many or a class for expanded clones.

CDR3 length: 15; J gene: TRBJ2-4; D gene: .; V gene: TRBV5-8; clone size: .; CDR3 DNA: TGTGCCAGCAGCGTTTTTAGGTCGGGCAAAAACATTCAGTACTTC; CDR3 protein: CASSVFRSGKNIQYF
CDR3 length: 13; J gene: TRBJ1-2; D gene: TRBD1; V gene: TRBV28; clone size: .; CDR3 DNA: TGTGCCAGCAGGCTCAGGGGGCGAGCTGGCTACACCTTC; CDR3 protein: CASRLRGRAGYTF
CDR3 length: 14; J gene: TRBJ2-7; D gene: .; V gene: TRBV11-2; clone size: .; CDR3 DNA: TGTGCCAGCAGCTTAGAAACAGGTTTCTACGAGCAGTACTTC; CDR3 protein: CASSLETGFYEQYF
CDR3 length: 15; J gene: TRBJ2-7; D gene: TRBD1; V gene: TRBV5-6; clone size: .; CDR3 DNA: TGTGCCAGCAGCCCGGCGAGCAGGGGGCAATACGAGCAGTACTTC; CDR3 protein: CASSPASRGQYEQYF
CDR3 length: 10; J gene: TRBJ1-1; D gene: .; V gene: TRBV6-5; clone size: once; CDR3 DNA: TGTGCCAGCAGGGGCCCTGAAGCTTTCTTT; CDR3 protein: CASRGPEAFF
CDR3 length: 16; J gene: TRBJ1-3; D gene: TRBD1; V gene: TRBV2; clone size: .; CDR3 DNA: TGTGCCAGCAGTGGGACAGGGAGGCTCTCTGGAAACACCATATATTTT; CDR3 protein: CASSGTGRLSGNTIYF
CDR3 length: 15; J gene: TRBJ1-5; D gene: .; V gene: TRBV4-2; clone size: few; CDR3 DNA: TGTGCCAGCAGCCAAGATGGGGGGATCAATCAGCCCCAGCATTTT; CDR3 protein: CASSQDGGINQPQHF
CDR3 length: 11; J gene: TRBJ2-3; D gene: .; V gene: TRBV9; clone size: .; CDR3 DNA: TGTGCCAGCAGCGTCGAAGATACGCAGTATTTT; CDR3 protein: CASSVEDTQYF
CDR3 length: 14; J gene: TRBJ1-1; D gene: .; V gene: TRBV2; clone size: .; CDR3 DNA: TGTGCCAGCAGTGAGTGGACAGCGAACACTGAAGCTTTCTTT; CDR3 protein: CASSEWTANTEAFF
CDR3 length: 14; J gene: TRBJ2-2; D gene: TRBD2; V gene: TRBV30; clone size: .; CDR3 DNA: TGTGCCTGGAGCCCTCCGGCGGGGGACGGGGAGCTGTTTTTT; CDR3 protein: CAWSPPAGDGELFF
CDR3 length: 16; J gene: TRBJ2-5; D gene: .; V gene: TRBV19; clone size: .; CDR3 DNA: TGTGCCAGTACTAGGGGAGGTTGGAGAGGGGGAGAGACCCAGTACTTC; CDR3 protein: CASTRGGWRGGETQYF
CDR3 length: 15; J gene: TRBJ1-1; D gene: TRBD1; V gene: TRBV13; clone size: .; CDR3 DNA: TGTGCCAGCAGCCTGACAGGGGGCTTGAACACTGAAGCTTTCTTT; CDR3 protein: CASSLTGGLNTEAFF
CDR3 length: 15; J gene: TRBJ1-2; D gene: TRBD1; V gene: TRBV11-1; clone size: .; CDR3 DNA: TGTGCCAGCAGCTTGGAAAGACAGGGGAGATATGGCTACACCTTC; CDR3 protein: CASSLERQGRYGYTF
CDR3 length: 16; J gene: TRBJ2-5; D gene: .; V gene: TRBV4-2; clone size: once; CDR3 DNA: TGTGCCAGCAGCCAATCTAAAGGGACGACGGCAGAGACCCAGTACTTC; CDR3 protein: CASSQSKGTTAETQYF
CDR3 length: 16; J gene: TRBJ1-5; D gene: .; V gene: TRBV19; clone size: .; CDR3 DNA: TGTGCCAGTAGATCGGACAGTGGGCTCCTCAATCAGCCCCAGCATTTT; CDR3 protein: CASRSDSGLLNQPQHF
CDR3 length: 14; J gene: TRBJ1-2; D gene: .; V gene: TRBV27; clone size: .; CDR3 DNA: TGTGCCAGCAGTTTGAGAGGGGGTTCGGGTGGCTACACCTTC; CDR3 protein: CASSLRGGSGGYTF
CDR3 length: 15; J gene: TRBJ1-1; D gene: .; V gene: TRBV4-1; clone size: .; CDR3 DNA: TGCGCCAGCAGCCAAGAACGATCGGTCAGGACTGAAGCTTTCTTT; CDR3 protein: CASSQERSVRTEAFF
CDR3 length: 14; J gene: TRBJ2-7; D gene: .; V gene: TRBV28; clone size: once; CDR3 DNA: TGTGCCAGCAGTTTATTCGGACGGTACTACGAGCAGTACTTC; CDR3 protein: CASSLFGRYYEQYF
CDR3 length: 14; J gene: TRBJ1-2; D gene: TRBD1; V gene: TRBV5-4; clone size: .; CDR3 DNA: TGTGCCAGCAGACGAGGGACAGGGAACTATGGCTACACCTTC; CDR3 protein: CASRRGTGNYGYTF
CDR3 length: 14; J gene: TRBJ2-7; D gene: .; V gene: TRBV2; clone size: .; CDR3 DNA: TGTGCCAGCAGTGATATAGGACACTCCTACGAGCAGTACTTC; CDR3 protein: CASSDIGHSYEQYF
CDR3 length: 17; J gene: TRBJ1-2; D gene: TRBD1; V gene: TRBV5-1; clone size: .; CDR3 DNA: TGCGCCAGCAGCTTGGTTGGCAGGGGGCTCTGGAGCTATGGCTACACCTTC; CDR3 protein: CASSLVGRGLWSYGYTF
CDR3 length: 15; J gene: TRBJ2-1; D gene: .; V gene: TRBV7-3; clone size: .; CDR3 DNA: TGTGCCAGCAGCCCTTCTCCAAATTCCTACAATGAGCAGTTCTTC; CDR3 protein: CASSPSPNSYNEQFF
CDR3 length: 15; J gene: TRBJ2-1; D gene: TRBD2; V gene: TRBV7-9; clone size: .; CDR3 DNA: TGTGCCAGCAGCTCCGGACTAGCGCTATACAATGAGCAGTTCTTC; CDR3 protein: CASSSGLALYNEQFF
CDR3 length: 16; J gene: TRBJ2-2; D gene: .; V gene: TRBV19; clone size: .; CDR3 DNA: TGTGCCAGTAGTATGCGGGGACCAGCGAACACCGGGGAGCTGTTTTTT; CDR3 protein: CASSMRGPANTGELFF
CDR3 length: 13; J gene: TRBJ2-7; D gene: .; V gene: TRBV10-3; clone size: .; CDR3 DNA: TGTGCCATCAGTGAGCTTGGCCCCTACGAGCAGTACTTC; CDR3 protein: CAISELGPYEQYF
CDR3 length: 15; J gene: TRBJ2-1; D gene: .; V gene: TRBV9; clone size: .; CDR3 DNA: TGTGCCAGCAGCGTACTAGCGAGCTCCTACAATGAGCAGTTCTTC; CDR3 protein: CASSVLASSYNEQFF
CDR3 length: 18; J gene: TRBJ2-5; D gene: TRBD2; V gene: TRBV7-7; clone size: .; CDR3 DNA: TGTGCTAGCAGCCCTCTTCAGACTAGCGGGAGAGGGCAAGAGACCCAGTACTTC; CDR3 protein: CASSPLQTSGRGQETQYF
CDR3 length: 13; J gene: TRBJ2-2; D gene: TRBD2; V gene: TRBV29-1; clone size: .; CDR3 DNA: TGCAGCGCCCCGGCTAGCGGAGGAGGGGAGCTGTTTTTT; CDR3 protein: CSAPASGGGELFF
CDR3 length: 15; J gene: TRBJ2-5; D gene: .; V gene: TRBV5-4; clone size: .; CDR3 DNA: TGTGCCAGCAGCTTGAGGGCGGGACCCCAAGAGACCCAGTACTTC; CDR3 protein: CASSLRAGPQETQYF
CDR3 length: 15; J gene: TRBJ2-5; D gene: TRBD2; V gene: TRBV4-2; clone size: .; CDR3 DNA: TGTGCCAGCAGCACCCTAGCGGGGCACCAAGAGACCCAGTACTTC; CDR3 protein: CASSTLAGHQETQYF
CDR3 length: 16; J gene: TRBJ2-5; D gene: .; V gene: TRBV28; clone size: .; CDR3 DNA: TGTGCCAGCAGTTTATACGGCGTAAGGTACCAAGAGACCCAGTACTTC; CDR3 protein: CASSLYGVRYQETQYF
CDR3 length: 14; J gene: TRBJ2-7; D gene: .; V gene: TRBV27; clone size: .; CDR3 DNA: TGTGCCAGCAGTTTAAGAGGGATGGTCTACGAGCAGTACTTC; CDR3 protein: CASSLRGMVYEQYF
CDR3 length: 14; J gene: TRBJ2-3; D gene: .; V gene: TRBV7-3; clone size: .; CDR3 DNA: TGTGCCAGCAGCTTAAACGGGGGCACAGATACGCAGTATTTT; CDR3 protein: CASSLNGGTDTQYF
CDR3 length: 14; J gene: TRBJ2-2; D gene: .; V gene: TRBV27; clone size: .; CDR3 DNA: TGTGCCAGCAGTTTGGGACAGAACACCGGGGAGCTGTTTTTT; CDR3 protein: CASSLGQNTGELFF
CDR3 length: 13; J gene: TRBJ1-2; D gene: .; V gene: TRBV7-6; clone size: .; CDR3 DNA: TGTGCCAGCAGCTTAGACCCCGTCTATGGCTACACCTTC; CDR3 protein: CASSLDPVYGYTF
CDR3 length: 14; J gene: TRBJ1-4; D gene: TRBD1; V gene: TRBV19; clone size: .; CDR3 DNA: TGTGCCAGTAGTAAGGGACAGCCTAATGAAAAACTGTTTTTT; CDR3 protein: CASSKGQPNEKLFF
CDR3 length: 17; J gene: TRBJ2-7; D gene: TRBD2; V gene: TRBV25-1; clone size: .; CDR3 DNA: TGTGCCAGCTGTAGCGGGAGGGCCGGGGCGAGCTCCTACGAGCAGTACTTC; CDR3 protein: CASCSGRAGASSYEQYF
CDR3 length: 17; J gene: TRBJ2-3; D gene: TRBD2; V gene: TRBV11-2; clone size: .; CDR3 DNA: TGTGCCAGCAGCTTAGCCACGGGACTAGCGAGGGCAGATACGCAGTATTTT; CDR3 protein: CASSLATGLARADTQYF
CDR3 length: 12; J gene: TRBJ2-3; D gene: .; V gene: TRBV9; clone size: .; CDR3 DNA: TGTGCCAGCAGCTTATTTGCGGATACGCAGTATTTT; CDR3 protein: CASSLFADTQYF
CDR3 length: 15; J gene: TRBJ2-3; D gene: TRBD2; V gene: TRBV10-3; clone size: .; CDR3 DNA: TGTGCCATCAGTGACGGATCGGGAGGGCGAGATACGCAGTATTTT; CDR3 protein: CAISDGSGGRDTQYF
CDR3 length: 14; J gene: TRBJ2-7; D gene: .; V gene: TRBV25-1; clone size: .; CDR3 DNA: TGTGCCAGCAGTGGACCCAACTGGGGTTACGAGCAGTACTTC; CDR3 protein: CASSGPNWGYEQYF
CDR3 length: 12; J gene: TRBJ2-5; D gene: .; V gene: TRBV6-5; clone size: .; CDR3 DNA: TGTGCCAGCAGCAGGGAAGGAGAGACCCAGTACTTC; CDR3 protein: CASSREGETQYF
CDR3 length: 15; J gene: TRBJ2-5; D gene: .; V gene: TRBV9; clone size: .; CDR3 DNA: TGTGCCAGCAGCGTAGATGAAGGGCGTGGGGAGACCCAGTACTTC; CDR3 protein: CASSVDEGRGETQYF
CDR3 length: 10; J gene: TRBJ2-5; D gene: .; V gene: TRBV10-1; clone size: .; CDR3 DNA: TGCGCCAGCAGGGAAGAGACCCAGTACTTC; CDR3 protein: CASREETQYF
CDR3 length: 11; J gene: TRBJ2-1; D gene: .; V gene: TRBV10-3; clone size: .; CDR3 DNA: TGTGCCATCAGTGAGGTGGGCCCCCAGTTCTTC; CDR3 protein: CAISEVGPQFF
CDR3 length: 13; J gene: TRBJ1-1; D gene: .; V gene: TRBV9; clone size: .; CDR3 DNA: TGTGCCAGCAGCCCACAGGGGAACACTGAAGCTTTCTTT; CDR3 protein: CASSPQGNTEAFF
CDR3 length: 15; J gene: TRBJ1-1; D gene: .; V gene: TRBV5-4; clone size: once; CDR3 DNA: TGTGCCAGTAGCTTGGGGCGGGGGCGGAACACTGAAGCTTTCTTT; CDR3 protein: CASSLGRGRNTEAFF
CDR3 length: 16; J gene: TRBJ2-7; D gene: .; V gene: TRBV6-1; clone size: .; CDR3 DNA: TGTGCCAGCAGTGTACCCGCACAGCCGGGCCCCTACGAGCAGTACTTC; CDR3 protein: CASSVPAQPGPYEQYF
CDR3 length: 15; J gene: TRBJ2-1; D gene: TRBD2; V gene: TRBV7-8; clone size: .; CDR3 DNA: TGTGCCAGCAGTTCTGGACTAGCGGGAGGGCTGGAACAGTTCTTC; CDR3 protein: CASSSGLAGGLEQFF
CDR3 length: 17; J gene: TRBJ2-7; D gene: TRBD2; V gene: TRBV10-1; clone size: .; CDR3 DNA: TGCGCCAGCAGTGAGTCGACTCGGCTAGCGGGAGTAGCGGAGCAGTACTTC; CDR3 protein: CASSESTRLAGVAEQYF
CDR3 length: 16; J gene: TRBJ2-5; D gene: TRBD2; V gene: TRBV5-1; clone size: .; CDR3 DNA: TGCGCCAGCAGCGTCTTCCTAGCGGGAGGGCAAGAGACCCAGTACTTC; CDR3 protein: CASSVFLAGGQETQYF
CDR3 length: 17; J gene: TRBJ2-1; D gene: .; V gene: TRBV4-1; clone size: .; CDR3 DNA: TGCGCCAGCAGCCAAGGAAGGGGAACGGGACTCAACAATGAGCAGTTCTTC; CDR3 protein: CASSQGRGTGLNNEQFF
CDR3 length: 16; J gene: TRBJ1-6; D gene: TRBD1; V gene: TRBV28; clone size: .; CDR3 DNA: TGTGCCAGCAGTTTACTCCGGACAGGGGGCAATTCACCCCTCCACTTT; CDR3 protein: CASSLLRTGGNSPLHF
CDR3 length: 15; J gene: TRBJ2-5; D gene: .; V gene: TRBV5-4; clone size: .; CDR3 DNA: TGTGCCAGCAGCTTGGCAGGACTGAGTCAAGAGACCCAGTACTTC; CDR3 protein: CASSLAGLSQETQYF